These 17 T cell receptor beta chains were all obtained from the same sample, sequenced in a study of sequential checkpoint blockade in melanoma. Treatment specified: randomized to nivolumab then ipilimumab (arm A) or the reverse (arm B). Assay used: immunoSEQ multiplex PCR; TCRdb lists only in-frame clones, some missing. The data show about 17,000 clones, roughly 70% seen once. Source: CD8+ T cells sorted from blood (inferred from file names), taken from a patient given nivolumab and ipilimumab in sequence. The receptors were sampled from a human donor with melanoma.

This clone appeared once. J is TRBJ2-7 and V is TRBV7-9; D not certain. The ends were cut back, 5 bases at V and 4 bases at J, with 9 bases in the middle. The germline gives CDR1 SEHNR, CDR2 FQNEAQ (reference sequence). CDR3 length: 12 residues. In nucleotides, the CDR3 is TGTGCCAGCAGCAACGCGCGGTACGAGCAGTACTTC. Its translation is CASSNARYEQYF. Based on the CDR3 plus reference TRBV7-9 and TRBJ2-7, the full variable domain is DTGVSQNPRHKITKRGQNVTFRCDPISEHNRLYWYRQTLGQGPEFLTYFQNEAQLEKSRLLSDRFSAERPKGSFSTLEIQRTEQGDSAMYLCASSNARYEQYFGPGTRLTVT.

V is TRBV18 and J is TRBJ2-3; D is possibly TRBD2 (5 bases). Trimming cost V 2 bases and J 6 bases, with 12 bases left between them. Germline CDR1 and CDR2: KGHSH and LQKENI. The CDR3 is made up of 14 amino acids. CDR3: CASSPEGEPDTQYF. Written as DNA, the CDR3 is TGTGCCAGCTCACCAGAGGGAGAGCCCGATACGCAGTATTTT.

The chain couples TRBV7-8 to TRBJ2-1; D might be TRBD2 (5 bases). The CDR3 extends over 13 amino acids. CDR1 is SGHVS, CDR2 FQNEAQ, per germline. V dropped 1 base and J dropped 10 bases, with 11 bases sitting between them. The CDR3 region has the DNA TGTGCCAGCAGCTTAGGACGAGAGCGGGAGCAGTTCTTC. Translating gives CASSLGREREQFF.

The genes are TRBV27 and TRBJ1-3, with a tentative D call TRBD1 (6 bases). V was cut by 5 bases and J by 9 bases, with 17 bases left in between. The CDR3 has 14 amino acids. Germline loops: CDR1 MNHEY, CDR2 SMNVEV (reference sequence). The CDR3 reads CASSPDSTRLTIYF. In DNA form, the CDR3 reads TGTGCCAGCAGTCCGGACAGCACGAGACTCACCATATATTTT.

The chain has TRBV9 and TRBJ1-5, with D perhaps TRBD1 (5 bases). Germline CDR1 SGDLS, CDR2 YYNGEE. Trimming cost V 4 bases and J 4 bases, with 12 bases left between them. This CDR3 comprises 14 residues. CDR3 sequence reads: CASSYGQGNQPQHF. The CDR3, as DNA: TGTGCCAGCAGCTACGGCCAGGGAAATCAGCCCCAGCATTTT. Filled out from reference TRBV9 and TRBJ1-5, the complete variable domain reads DSGVTQTPKHLITATGQRVTLRCSPRSGDLSVYWYQQSLDQGLQFLIQYYNGEERAKGNILERFSAQQFPDLHSELNLSSLELGDSALYFCASSYGQGNQPQHFGDGTRLSIL.

The genes are TRBV2 and TRBJ1-2; D is unresolved. This CDR3 contains 14 residues. V was shortened by 0 bases and J by 4 bases, with 9 bases between the two germline ends. CDR1 and CDR2 from the germline V gene are SNHLY and FYNNEI. CDR3 region: CASSEAPGFYGYTF. CDR3 DNA: TGTGCCAGCAGTGAAGCCCCCGGGTTCTATGGCTACACCTTC.

The chain combines TRBV5-4 with TRBJ2-1, with 10 positions matching TRBD2. This CDR3 is built from 17 residues. With 2 bases clipped from V and 4 bases from J, the junction kept 9 bases outside the gene matches. Germline V CDR1 and CDR2: SGHNT, YYREEE (reference sequence). CDR3 amino acids: CASSLSSGSIPYNEQFF. The CDR3 DNA sequence: TGTGCCAGCAGCTTATCTAGCGGGAGTATCCCTTACAATGAGCAGTTCTTC.

The chain uses TRBV27 and TRBJ2-2; D possibly corresponds to TRBD1 (6 bases). This CDR3 is built from 16 residues. Germline V gene sequence: CDR1 MNHEY, CDR2 SMNVEV (reference sequence). The V gene lost 5 bases and the J gene lost 0 bases, with 13 bases spanning the gap. Here the CDR3 reads CASSIFGTSNTGELFF. The CDR3 DNA sequence: TGTGCCAGCAGTATTTTTGGGACATCGAACACCGGGGAGCTGTTTTTT.

Judged by abundance, this clone is medium-sized. The V and J genes are TRBV21-1 and TRBJ1-2; the table assigns TRBD1, which was not confirmed against the DNA. TRBV21-1 is a listed pseudogene. The CDR3 is 13 amino acids. Here the CDR3 DNA reads TGTGCCAGCAGCAAAGACAGGGACTATGGCTACACCTTC. Residues: CASSKDRDYGYTF.

The chain uses TRBV6-1 and TRBJ1-1, with 7 nucleotides matching TRBD1. CDR1 is MNHNS and CDR2 is SASEGT in the germline V gene. This CDR3 spans 12 amino acids. The junction had 1 base not matched to a gene; V was cut back by 5 bases and J by 4 bases. DNA of the CDR3: TGTGCCAGCAGTCGGACAGGCACTGAAGCTTTCTTT. It encodes CASSRTGTEAFF.

The V gene is TRBV29-1, the J gene TRBJ2-7; 12 bases agree with TRBD1. The CDR3 extends over 14 amino acids. V was pared by 3 bases and J by 5 bases, with 5 bases of the junction left unmatched. Germline V CDR1 and CDR2: SQVTM, ANQGSEA. The chain's CDR3 is CSVEGTGGRNEQYF. CDR3 nucleotides: TGCAGCGTTGAGGGGACAGGGGGCAGAAACGAGCAGTACTTC.

The chain has TRBV30 and TRBJ1-5; D call uncertain. With 2 bases removed from V and 0 bases from J, the gap between germline ends came to 8 bases. Germline CDR1 reads GTSNPN; CDR2 reads SVGIG (reference sequence). CDR3 length: 14 amino acids. Written as DNA, the CDR3 is TGTGCCTGGAGTAGGAGGGATAGCAATCAGCCCCAGCATTTT. Amino acid sequence: CAWSRRDSNQPQHF. Supplemented by reference TRBV30 and TRBJ1-5, the full variable domain reads SQTIHQWPATLVQPVGSPLSLECTVEGTSNPNLYWYRQAAGRGLQLLFYSVGIGQISSEVPQNLSASRPQDRQFILSSKKLLLSDSGFYLCAWSRRDSNQPQHFGDGTRLSIL.

In nucleotides, the CDR3 is TGTGCCAGCAGCTTGGCTACAGTTGGCCAGGATGGCTACACCTTC. Translating it yields CASSLATVGQDGYTF. The chain has TRBV5-6 and TRBJ1-2; D is uncertain. The CDR3 is 15 residues long. The germline V and J ends were trimmed by 0 bases and 6 bases, with 15 bases remaining between them. Germline V lookup: CDR1 SGHDT, CDR2 YYEEEE.

The sample holds a few counts of this clone. J is TRBJ1-4 and V is TRBV7-1; tentative D call: TRBD1 (5 bases). TRBV7-1 is noted as an ORF with a role that remains uncertain. Trimming cost V 4 bases and J 8 bases, with 17 bases left between them. The CDR3 extends over 15 amino acids. As DNA, the CDR3 is TGTGCCAGCAGCTTATTAGGAGGGGCGGACGAAAAACTGTTTTTT. Amino acid sequence: CASSLLGGADEKLFF.

CDR3 amino acids: CSVQTNTEAFF. CDR3 nucleotides: TGCAGCGTTCAGACAAACACTGAAGCTTTCTTT. The chain carries TRBV29-1 and TRBJ1-1, with no clear D. Trimming left V 5 bases short and J 2 bases short, with 6 bases between. Germline-derived CDR1 and CDR2 are SQVTM and ANQGSEA. CDR3 length: 11 residues.

V usage is TRBV4-1 and J usage is TRBJ2-2, with a possible D match to TRBD2 (5 bases). V was trimmed by 2 bases and J by 0 bases, leaving 16 bases between them. The germline gives CDR1 MGHRA, CDR2 YSYEKL. This CDR3 contains 18 residues. Written as DNA, the CDR3 is TGCGCCAGCAGCCAAACATTAACGGGAAGACCGAACACCGGGGAGCTGTTTTTT. Translation gives CASSQTLTGRPNTGELFF.

This chain joins TRBV5-6 and TRBJ2-5, with TRBD1 matching 11 bases. J lost 3 bases, V lost 6 bases, and 16 bases had no gene match. This CDR3 contains 18 residues. Germline lookup yields CDR1 SGHDT and CDR2 YYEEEE. Here the CDR3 DNA reads TGTGCCAGCAACCTACTGACCGCGGGGGGACAGGGGGAAGAGACCCAGTACTTC. Its protein product is CASNLLTAGGQGEETQYF.